Detailed here is one TCR beta chain. It may be a read error: a sequence one base away is much more abundant. Germline V gene sequence: CDR1 SGHRS, CDR2 YFSETQ. There are 16 residues in the CDR3. The V end lost 3 bases, the J end lost 0 bases, and 15 bases lay between the germline ends. The source of the sample is a study of Graves' ophthalmopathy and Graves' hyperthyroidism. Across the study: By definition, stable hyperthyroidism involved no ophthalmopathy within 18 months of follow-up.

Scientists amplified the TCR beta CDR3 regions from RNA transcripts. Investigators did first-round RT-PCR with HTBI primers, then second-round multiplex PCR. TCRdb reprocessed the multiplex PCR reads with MiXCR, giving one entry per CDR3 protein. This table has 580,000 or so distinct CDR3 sequences, about 40% appearing once. This TCR was recovered from an adult man with Graves' hyperthyroidism. The genes are TRBV5-1 and TRBJ1-1; D uncertain. Input material: peripheral blood or thyroid tissue (not recorded which). The CDR3 region is CASSSAPVDMNTEAFF. The CDR3 nucleotides are TGCGCCAGCAGCTCGGCCCCTGTCGACATGAACACTGAAGCTTTCTTT.